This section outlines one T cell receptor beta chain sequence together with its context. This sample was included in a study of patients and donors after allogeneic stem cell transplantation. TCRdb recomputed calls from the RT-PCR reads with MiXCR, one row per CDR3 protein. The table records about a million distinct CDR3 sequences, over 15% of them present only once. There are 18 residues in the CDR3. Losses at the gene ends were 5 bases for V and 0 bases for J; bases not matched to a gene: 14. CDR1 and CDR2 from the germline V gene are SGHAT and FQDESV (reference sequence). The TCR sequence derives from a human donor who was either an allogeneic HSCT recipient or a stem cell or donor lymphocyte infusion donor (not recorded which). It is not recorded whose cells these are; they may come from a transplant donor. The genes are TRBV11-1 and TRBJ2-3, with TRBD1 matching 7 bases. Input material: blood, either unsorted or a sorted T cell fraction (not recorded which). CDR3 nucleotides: TGTGCCAGCAGCCGTGGACAGGCGACTTTCACTAGCACAGATACGCAGTATTTT. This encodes CASSRGQATFTSTDTQYF.